This record covers a single TCR beta chain. The germline V gene encodes CDR1 SNHLY and CDR2 FYNNEI. The CDR3 covers 14 residues. V lost 4 bases, J lost 0 bases, and 8 bases lay in between. The protocol was immunoSEQ multiplex PCR, while the TCRdb copy is restricted to in-frame clones and leaves out a portion. The data show some 63,000 clones, 70% to 90% seen once. The sample originates from a study of OX40 agonist ivuxolimab in advanced cancers. The clonotype originates from an adult with an advanced solid tumor such as melanoma, head and neck, liver or kidney cancer. The input for sequencing was CD4+ or CD8+ T cells sorted from blood, taken in a trial of the OX40 agonist ivuxolimab. This chain joins TRBV2 and TRBJ2-3; D remains ambiguous. The CDR3 region is CASSGDLSTDTQYF. CDR3 in DNA: TGTGCCAGCAGTGGCGACCTTAGCACAGATACGCAGTATTTT.